The 31 T cell receptor beta chains below all came from one sample that was sequenced in a study of OX40 agonist ivuxolimab in advanced cancers. Assay used: immunoSEQ multiplex PCR; TCRdb lists only in-frame clones, some missing. The sample lists under 80,000 clones, over 75% occurring once. The sequencing here drew on CD4+ or CD8+ T cells sorted from blood, taken in a trial of the OX40 agonist ivuxolimab. Every receptor here comes from an adult with an advanced solid tumor such as melanoma, head and neck, liver or kidney cancer.

This clone was detected once. The CDR3 loop reads CASSLQTGGIAGANVLTF. The CDR3 DNA sequence: TGTGCCAGCAGCCTCCAGACAGGGGGGATCGCTGGGGCCAACGTCCTGACTTTC. The chain uses TRBV4-2 and TRBJ2-6; 9 bases match TRBD1. With 4 bases clipped from V and 2 bases from J, the junction kept 9 bases outside the gene matches. Germline loops: CDR1 LGHNA, CDR2 YNFKEQ. The CDR3 covers 18 residues.

The chain links TRBV4-3 to TRBJ1-6; 7 nucleotides line up with TRBD1. V trimming: 0 bases; J trimming: 6 bases; junction bases outside the gene matches: 2. Germline assignment: CDR1 LGHNA and CDR2 YSLEER. The length of the CDR3 is 15 residues. The CDR3 region has the DNA TGCGCCAGCAGCCAAGAGAACAGGGGTAATTCACCCCTCCACTTT. This translates into CASSQENRGNSPLHF.

J is TRBJ2-7 and V is TRBV10-3; 9 positions match TRBD1. The CDR3 is 14 amino acids. Trimming at V came to 4 bases and at J to 5 bases, leaving 6 bases not matched to a gene. The germline V gene encodes CDR1 ENHRY and CDR2 SYGVKD. The CDR3: CAISGGTGYDEQYF. The CDR3, as DNA: TGTGCCATCAGTGGCGGGACAGGGTACGACGAGCAGTACTTC.

J is TRBJ2-5 and V is TRBV11-2; D ambiguous. V was trimmed by 5 bases and J by 4 bases, leaving 8 bases between them. The germline gives CDR1 SGHAT, CDR2 FQNNGV. The CDR3 is 12 residues long. The CDR3 DNA reads as TGTGCCAGCAGCCCCTGGTCAGAGACCCAGTACTTC. Its translation: CASSPWSETQYF. Full variable domain (outside the CDR3, taken from reference TRBV11-2 and TRBJ2-5): EAGVAQSPRYKIIEKRQSVAFWCNPISGHATLYWYQQILGQGPKLLIQFQNNGVVDDSQLPKDRFSAERLKGVDSTLKIQPAKLEDSAVYLCASSPWSETQYFGPGTRLLVL.

The V and J genes are TRBV7-6 and TRBJ1-3; D ambiguous. CDR3 length equals 14 residues. The V gene lost 1 base and the J gene lost 0 bases, with 4 bases spanning the gap. Germline V gene sequence: CDR1 SGHVS, CDR2 FNYEAQ. The CDR3 loop is CASSLGRSGNTIYF. The DNA for the CDR3 is TGTGCCAGCAGCTTAGGTCGCTCTGGAAACACCATATATTTT.

V and J are TRBV5-4 and TRBJ2-3; 9 nucleotides line up with TRBD1. Germline-derived CDR1 and CDR2 are SGHNT and YYREEE (reference sequence). The J segment lost 0 bases and the V segment lost 2 bases, leaving 7 bases of the junction unmatched. This CDR3 comprises 17 residues. This CDR3 is CASSFDRGSQSTDTQYF. CDR3 DNA sequence: TGTGCCAGCAGCTTCGACAGGGGGAGTCAGAGCACAGATACGCAGTATTTT.

The genes are TRBV19 and TRBJ2-7; D unresolved. Per the germline V gene, CDR1 is LNHDA and CDR2 is SQIVND (reference sequence). CDR3 length: 12 amino acids. The V and J ends lost 3 bases and 5 bases respectively, with 8 bases between them. CDR3 DNA: TGTGCCAGTAGTATCGACGACCACGAGCAGTACTTC. Translating it yields CASSIDDHEQYF.

Concerning this clone itself: Other DNA sequences within the sample encode an identical CDR3. The J gene is TRBJ2-3, the V gene TRBV10-1; D possibly corresponds to TRBD1 (5 bases). Germline V gene lookup returns CDR1 WNHNN and CDR2 SYGVQD (reference sequence). V shed 1 base and J shed 5 bases, with 10 bases lying between them. CDR3 size: 14 residues. In DNA, the CDR3 is TGCGCCAGCAGTGAGTGGGGCCCTCGAGATACGCAGTATTTT. It specifies CASSEWGPRDTQYF.

This clone was detected only once. The V and J genes are TRBV6-6 and TRBJ2-2; TRBD1 agrees at 7 bases. The CDR3 length is 15 residues. Germline lookup yields CDR1 MNHNY and CDR2 SVGAGI (reference sequence). Trimming cost V 5 bases and J 3 bases; bases outside gene matches: 6. The DNA of the CDR3 is TGTGCCAGCAGTGTTGAGGGGGCGGACACCGGGGAGCTGTTTTTT. This encodes CASSVEGADTGELFF.

This clone is labeled medium-sized (0.01 to 0.1%). The chain joins TRBV18 to TRBJ1-2, with D unresolved. Germline values: CDR1 KGHSH, CDR2 LQKENI. There are 14 residues in the CDR3. The V and J ends lost 4 bases and 2 bases respectively, with 11 bases between them. This CDR3 is CASSLGGVNYGYTF. The CDR3 DNA follows: TGTGCCAGCTCACTTGGTGGGGTGAACTATGGCTACACCTTC. The full variable domain, its missing parts supplied by reference TRBV18 and TRBJ1-2, is NAGVMQNPRHLVRRRGQEARLRCSPMKGHSHVYWYRQLPEEGLKFMVYLQKENIIDESGMPKERFSAEFPKEGPSILRIQQVVRGDSAAYFCASSLGGVNYGYTFGSGTRLTVV.

The V gene is TRBV9, the J gene TRBJ2-7; D gene unclear. In germline, CDR1 is SGDLS, CDR2 YYNGEE. V lost 1 base, J lost 0 bases, and 8 bases lay in between. CDR3 length: 14 amino acids. The CDR3: CASSVRPSSYEQYF. In DNA form, the CDR3 reads TGTGCCAGCAGCGTACGTCCGAGCTCCTACGAGCAGTACTTC.

The rearrangement uses TRBV18 and TRBJ2-1, with 7 bases that match TRBD2. The ends lost 0 bases at V and 7 bases at J; junction bases unmatched: 3. This CDR3 comprises 14 residues. Germline assignment: CDR1 KGHSH and CDR2 LQKENI. CDR3 DNA sequence: TGTGCCAGCTCACCACCGCCTAGCGGTAATGAGCAGTTCTTC. This sequence encodes CASSPPPSGNEQFF.

The gene calls are TRBV6-5 and TRBJ1-2; no clear D. Germline V gene data show CDR1 as MNHEY and CDR2 as SVGAGI. Trimming took off 6 bases at V and 8 bases at J, with 16 bases between the two ends. The CDR3 runs 13 residues. The DNA for the CDR3 is TGTGCCAGCAGCATGGACGGACGTCTAGGCTACACCTTC. As protein: CASSMDGRLGYTF.

The rearrangement uses TRBV28 and TRBJ1-2; tentatively, D is TRBD1 (6 bases). The CDR3 covers 16 residues. Deletions cut 3 bases from V and 6 bases from J, with 20 bases between. Germline V gene data show CDR1 as MDHEN and CDR2 as SYDVKM. For the CDR3, the DNA is TGTGCCAGCAGTTTTCGGACAGTCCGAGTGTCGGATGGCTACACCTTC. Protein: CASSFRTVRVSDGYTF.

This chain connects TRBV4-3 to TRBJ2-1; 11 nucleotides match TRBD1. J lost 7 bases, V lost 1 base, and 6 bases had no gene match. CDR1 is LGHNA, CDR2 YSLEER, per germline. This CDR3 is 16 amino acids long. The CDR3 here is CASSQGRDRGRNEQFF. CDR3 nucleotide sequence: TGCGCCAGCAGCCAAGGCCGGGACAGGGGGAGGAATGAGCAGTTCTTC.

This clone was found a few times. This sequence joins TRBV4-1 and TRBJ1-4, with D hard to call. CDR1 and CDR2 (germline): MGHRA, YSYEKL. With 1 base removed from V and 7 bases from J, the gap between germline ends came to 16 bases. This CDR3 spans 16 amino acids. CDR3 sequence (DNA): TGCGCCAGCAGCCAAGTCCCAACGGGGTGGGGTGAAAAACTGTTTTTT. Its protein product is CASSQVPTGWGEKLFF.

The chain carries TRBV23-1 and TRBJ1-5; D uncertain. TRBV23-1 qualifies as an ORF whose function is uncertain. The germline V and J ends were trimmed by 0 bases and 7 bases, with 10 bases remaining between them. This CDR3 is 14 amino acids long. The DNA of the CDR3 is TGCGCCAGCAGTCAATCAGCAGGTCCGCAGCCCCAGCATTTT. Its protein product is CASSQSAGPQPQHF.

The V gene is TRBV7-2, the J gene TRBJ1-1; D not certain. The V and J ends lost 5 bases and 6 bases respectively, with 10 bases between them. Germline V gives CDR1 SGHTA, CDR2 FQGNSA. This CDR3 comprises 12 residues. The CDR3 sequence is CASSPYSPEAFF. The CDR3 region has the DNA TGTGCCAGCAGCCCGTATAGCCCTGAAGCTTTCTTT.

V usage is TRBV25-1 and J usage is TRBJ1-2; no clear D gene. The CDR3 runs to 13 residues. Per germline, CDR1 MGHDK and CDR2 SYGVNS. V was trimmed by 0 bases and J by 0 bases, leaving 2 bases between them. The CDR3 nucleotides are TGTGCCAGCAGTGAATATTCTAACTATGGCTACACCTTC. As protein: CASSEYSNYGYTF.

The chain uses TRBV11-2 and TRBJ2-3; possibly TRBD1 or TRBD2 for D (6 bases each). Trimming removed 5 bases from V and 0 bases from J, with 12 bases in between. CDR3 length equals 15 residues. Germline CDR1 reads SGHAT; CDR2 reads FQNNGV. CDR3 loop: CASSPPGASTDTQYF. For the CDR3, the DNA is TGTGCCAGCAGCCCGCCGGGGGCTAGCACAGATACGCAGTATTTT.

V is TRBV7-2 and J is TRBJ2-7; 8 bases agree with TRBD1. CDR1 and CDR2 from the germline V gene are SGHTA and FQGNSA. The CDR3 contains 12 residues. The V gene end was trimmed by 5 bases and the J gene end by 4 bases; junction bases not matched to a gene: 1. Here the CDR3 DNA reads TGTGCCAGCAGCGACAGGGGATACGAGCAGTACTTC. Its protein is CASSDRGYEQYF.

With regard to this clone: The sample holds other DNA sequences that translate to the same CDR3. The chain joins TRBV5-1 to TRBJ1-1; D is ambiguous. V lost 0 bases, J lost 0 bases, and 6 bases lay in between. Germline CDR1 is SGHRS and CDR2 is YFSETQ. The CDR3 length is 14 residues. The CDR3 DNA is TGCGCCAGCAGCTTGGATCCGGTGAACACTGAAGCTTTCTTT. Translation: CASSLDPVNTEAFF.

The chain uses TRBV29-1 and TRBJ1-4; D is uncertain. Germline V lookup: CDR1 SQVTM, CDR2 ANQGSEA. The CDR3 totals 14 residues. V lost 4 bases and J 5 bases, leaving 14 bases between the germline ends. CDR3 loop: CSVVLGPGNEKLFF. In nucleotides, the CDR3 is TGCAGCGTTGTTCTTGGACCGGGAAATGAAAAACTGTTTTTT. Complete variable domain (other parts from reference TRBV29-1 and TRBJ1-4): SAVISQKPSRDICQRGTSLTIQCQVDSQVTMMFWYRQQPGQSLTLIATANQGSEATYESGFVIDKFPISRPNLTFSTLTVSNMSPEDSSIYLCSVVLGPGNEKLFFGSGTQLSVL.

This clone was seen a single time. The chain carries TRBV6-5 and TRBJ1-2, with 10 positions matching TRBD1. This CDR3 region has 13 residues. Germline lookup yields CDR1 MNHEY and CDR2 SVGAGI. V gave up 5 bases and J gave up 9 bases; unmatched junction bases: 6. The DNA of the CDR3 is TGTGCCAGCAGTCTCGACAGGGGGCTGAGCTACACCTTC. Encoded protein: CASSLDRGLSYTF.

The chain has TRBV19 and TRBJ1-5; 7 nucleotides align to TRBD1. CDR3 length equals 16 residues. Germline V gives CDR1 LNHDA, CDR2 SQIVND (reference sequence). Trimming removed 6 bases from V and 1 base from J; junction bases left unmatched: 9. CDR3 nucleotide sequence: TGTGCCAGTAGATGGGACAGTACTAGGAGCAATCAGCCCCAGCATTTT. Translating gives CASRWDSTRSNQPQHF. Variable domain in full (rest from reference TRBV19 and TRBJ1-5): DGGITQSPKYLFRKEGQNVTLSCEQNLNHDAMYWYRQDPGQGLRLIYYSQIVNDFQKGDIAEGYSVSREKKESFPLTVTSAQKNPTAFYLCASRWDSTRSNQPQHFGDGTRLSIL.

The chain employs TRBV5-4 and TRBJ2-7; TRBD1 aligns across 7 bases. Germline-derived CDR1 and CDR2 are SGHNT and YYREEE (reference sequence). This CDR3 is built from 14 residues. Trimming removed 4 bases from V and 5 bases from J; junction bases left unmatched: 9. The CDR3 loop reads CASSRGQEGHEQYF. CDR3 nucleotide sequence: TGTGCCAGCAGCCGTGGACAGGAAGGCCACGAGCAGTACTTC.

The V gene is TRBV6-5, the J gene TRBJ2-5; 9 nucleotides line up with TRBD2. V shed 2 bases, J shed 5 bases, and the junction held 6 bases outside the gene matches. Germline values: CDR1 MNHEY, CDR2 SVGAGI. The CDR3 consists of 15 residues. CDR3 amino acids: CASSYVGGGGETQYF. In nucleotides, the CDR3 is TGTGCCAGCAGTTACGTTGGCGGGGGGGGTGAGACCCAGTACTTC.

V and J are TRBV14 and TRBJ1-1; the D gene is possibly TRBD1 (6 bases). The length of the CDR3 is 15 residues. V lost 0 bases, J lost 4 bases, and 12 bases lay in between. Germline-derived CDR1 and CDR2 are SGHDN and FVKESK. CDR3 sequence: CASSQDVGGGTEAFF. Here the CDR3 DNA reads TGTGCCAGCAGCCAAGATGTCGGGGGCGGCACTGAAGCTTTCTTT.

The V call is TRBV6-1, the J call TRBJ2-5; D may match TRBD1 or TRBD2 (5 bases each). CDR1 and CDR2 from the germline V gene are MNHNS and SASEGT. Trimming left V 4 bases short and J 5 bases short, with 17 bases between. The CDR3 runs 15 residues. In DNA, the CDR3 is TGTGCCAGCAGTGTCCCGGGACGCGGTCGGGAGACCCAGTACTTC. It translates to CASSVPGRGRETQYF.

The chain is built from TRBV2 and TRBJ1-5; no reliable D call. Per germline, CDR1 SNHLY and CDR2 FYNNEI. CDR3 length: 15 amino acids. The V gene lost 3 bases and the J gene lost 3 bases, with 12 bases spanning the gap. The CDR3 DNA reads as TGTGCCAGCAGTGATGGTTTTACTCCCAATCAGCCCCAGCATTTT. Translating it yields CASSDGFTPNQPQHF.

The chain combines TRBV7-9 with TRBJ2-2; 7 bases align to TRBD1. The CDR3 length is 15 residues. V shed 5 bases, J shed 4 bases, and the junction held 7 bases outside the gene matches. The germline V gene encodes CDR1 SEHNR and CDR2 FQNEAQ (reference sequence). The CDR3, as DNA: TGTGCCAGCAGCCTAGACCGACAGGGCACCGGGGAGCTGTTTTTT. Translation gives CASSLDRQGTGELFF.